The present entry profiles one T cell receptor beta chain with its context. Its antigen is not identified. The source of the sample is a study of T cell responses to AZD1222 COVID-19 vaccine. Sequenced by immunoSEQ multiplex PCR; TCRdb stores in-frame clones only, minus some. Of more than 95,000 clones listed, 90% are singletons. Study conclusions and caveats: Clonal diversity may have been underestimated in mostly white British donors. Regions 160-218 and 743-854 dominated among vaccine-associated CD4 TCRs spanning spike. Spike-specific TCR breadth and depth were elevated following two AZD1222 doses.

The germline V gene has CDR1 LGHDT and CDR2 YNNKEL (reference sequence). The length of the CDR3 is 14 residues. V was trimmed by 3 bases and J by 3 bases, leaving 8 bases between them. The sequences come from peripheral blood, collected on day 0 of MenACWY control vaccination. The chain links TRBV3-1 (or the pseudogene TRBV3-2) to TRBJ1-4, with D possibly TRBD1 on 6 matching bases. The receptor was isolated from an adult in good health. CDR3 nucleotides: TGTGCCAGCAGCCAGAGACAGGCTAATGAAAAACTGTTTTTT. Translation gives CASSQRQANEKLFF.